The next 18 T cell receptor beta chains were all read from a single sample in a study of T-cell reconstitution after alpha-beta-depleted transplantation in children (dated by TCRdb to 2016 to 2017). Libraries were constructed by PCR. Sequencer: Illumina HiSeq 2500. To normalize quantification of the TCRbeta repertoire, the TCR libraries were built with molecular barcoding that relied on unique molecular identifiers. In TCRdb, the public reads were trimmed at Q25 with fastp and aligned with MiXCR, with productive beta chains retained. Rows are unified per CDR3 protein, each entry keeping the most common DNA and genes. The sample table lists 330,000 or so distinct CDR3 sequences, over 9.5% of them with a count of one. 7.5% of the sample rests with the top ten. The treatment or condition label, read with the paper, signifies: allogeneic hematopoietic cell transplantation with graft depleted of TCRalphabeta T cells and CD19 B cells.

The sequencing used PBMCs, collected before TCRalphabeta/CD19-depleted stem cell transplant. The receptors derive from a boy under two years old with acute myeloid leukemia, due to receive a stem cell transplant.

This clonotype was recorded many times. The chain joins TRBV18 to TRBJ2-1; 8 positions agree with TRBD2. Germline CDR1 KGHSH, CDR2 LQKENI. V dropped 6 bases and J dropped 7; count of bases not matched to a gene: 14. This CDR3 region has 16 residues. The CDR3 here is CASSRAGAGRWNEQFF. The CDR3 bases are TGTGCCAGCTCGAGAGCGGGAGCAGGCCGTTGGAATGAGCAGTTCTTC.

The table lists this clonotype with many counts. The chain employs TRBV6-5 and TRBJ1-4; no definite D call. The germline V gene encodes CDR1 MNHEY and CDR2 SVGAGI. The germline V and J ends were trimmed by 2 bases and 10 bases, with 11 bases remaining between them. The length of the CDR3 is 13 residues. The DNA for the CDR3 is TGTGCCAGCAGTTACCCACAGTTAGGAAAACTGTTTTTT. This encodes CASSYPQLGKLFF.

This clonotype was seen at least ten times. CDR3 in amino acids: CASSQDAQRENGDEQFF. For the CDR3, the DNA is TGCGCCAGCAGCCAAGATGCCCAGCGGGAGAACGGTGACGAGCAGTTCTTC. The gene calls are TRBV4-3 and TRBJ2-1; TRBD2 aligns across 8 bases. J gave up 10 bases and V 0 bases, and 14 bases lay outside the gene matches. CDR3 size: 17 residues. CDR1 LGHNA and CDR2 YSLEER come from the germline V gene.

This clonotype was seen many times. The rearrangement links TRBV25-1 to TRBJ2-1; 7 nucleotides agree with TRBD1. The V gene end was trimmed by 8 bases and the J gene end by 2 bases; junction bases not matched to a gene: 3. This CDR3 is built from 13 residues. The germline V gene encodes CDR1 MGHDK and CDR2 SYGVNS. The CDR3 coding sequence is TGTGCCAGCTCCGGGACAGCCTACAATGAGCAGTTCTTC. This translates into CASSGTAYNEQFF.

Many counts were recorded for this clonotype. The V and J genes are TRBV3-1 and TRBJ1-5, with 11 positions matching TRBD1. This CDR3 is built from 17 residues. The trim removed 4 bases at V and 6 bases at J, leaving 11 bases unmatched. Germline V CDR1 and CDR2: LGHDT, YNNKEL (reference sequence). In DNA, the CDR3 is TGTGCCAGCAGCCCCAGCCTCGGACAGGGGGCAGCTCAGCCCCAGCATTTT. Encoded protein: CASSPSLGQGAAQPQHF.

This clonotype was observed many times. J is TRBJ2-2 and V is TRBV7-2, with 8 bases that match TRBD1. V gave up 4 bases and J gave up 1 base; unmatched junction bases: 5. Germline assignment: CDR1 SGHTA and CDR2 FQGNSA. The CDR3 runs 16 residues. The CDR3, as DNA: TGTGCCAGCAGCTCCCTCAGGGGGCAGAACACCGGGGAGCTGTTTTTT. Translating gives CASSSLRGQNTGELFF.

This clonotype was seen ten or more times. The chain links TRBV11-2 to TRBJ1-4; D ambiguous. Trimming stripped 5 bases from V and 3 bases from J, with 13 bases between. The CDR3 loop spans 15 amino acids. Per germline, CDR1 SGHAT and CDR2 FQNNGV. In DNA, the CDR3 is TGTGCCAGCAGCCACACCGGACCGGCTAATGAAAAACTGTTTTTT. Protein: CASSHTGPANEKLFF.

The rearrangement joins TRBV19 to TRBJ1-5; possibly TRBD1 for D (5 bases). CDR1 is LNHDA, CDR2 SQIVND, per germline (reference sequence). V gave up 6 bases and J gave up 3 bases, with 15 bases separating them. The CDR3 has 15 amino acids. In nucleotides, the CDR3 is TGTGCCAGTAGACTTCCGACAGATCTCAATCAGCCCCAGCATTTT. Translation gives CASRLPTDLNQPQHF.

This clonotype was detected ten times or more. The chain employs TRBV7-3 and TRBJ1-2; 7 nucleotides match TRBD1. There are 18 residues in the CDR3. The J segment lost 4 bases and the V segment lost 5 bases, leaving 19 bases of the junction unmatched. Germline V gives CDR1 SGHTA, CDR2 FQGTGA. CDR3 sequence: CASSIDARQGRNLYGYTF. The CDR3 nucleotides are TGTGCCAGCAGCATAGACGCCCGACAGGGACGTAATCTCTATGGCTACACCTTC.

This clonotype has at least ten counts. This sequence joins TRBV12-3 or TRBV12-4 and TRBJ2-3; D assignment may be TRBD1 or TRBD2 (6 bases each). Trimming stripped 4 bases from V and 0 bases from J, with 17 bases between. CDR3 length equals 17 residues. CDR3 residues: CASSSFGRGPSTDTQYF. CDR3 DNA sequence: TGTGCCAGCAGTTCTTTCGGCCGGGGGCCGAGCACAGATACGCAGTATTTT.

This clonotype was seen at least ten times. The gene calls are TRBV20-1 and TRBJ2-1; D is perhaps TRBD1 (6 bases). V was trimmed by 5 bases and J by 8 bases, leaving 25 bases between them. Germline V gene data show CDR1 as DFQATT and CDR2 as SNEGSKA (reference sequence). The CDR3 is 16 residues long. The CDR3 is CSAWRRTVTLLDEQFF. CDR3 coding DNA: TGCAGTGCTTGGCGAAGGACAGTTACTCTTCTGGATGAGCAGTTCTTC.

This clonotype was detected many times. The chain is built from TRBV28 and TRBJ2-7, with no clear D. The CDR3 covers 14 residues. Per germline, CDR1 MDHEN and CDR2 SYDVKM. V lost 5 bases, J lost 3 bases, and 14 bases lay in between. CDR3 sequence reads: CASSLRTHLYEQYF. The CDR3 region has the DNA TGTGCCAGCAGTCTCCGGACCCACCTCTACGAGCAGTACTTC.

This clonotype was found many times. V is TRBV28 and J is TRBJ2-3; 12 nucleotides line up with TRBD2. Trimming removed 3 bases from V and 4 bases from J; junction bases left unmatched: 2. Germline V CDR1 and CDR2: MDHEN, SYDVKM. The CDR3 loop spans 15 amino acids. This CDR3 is CASSFRTSGADTQYF. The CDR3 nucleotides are TGTGCCAGCAGTTTTCGGACTAGCGGGGCAGATACGCAGTATTTT.

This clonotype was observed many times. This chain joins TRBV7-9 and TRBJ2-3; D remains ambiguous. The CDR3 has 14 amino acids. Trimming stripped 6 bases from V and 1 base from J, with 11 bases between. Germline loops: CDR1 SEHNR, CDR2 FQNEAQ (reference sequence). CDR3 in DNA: TGTGCCAGCAGTACTGGTAGGGGCACAGATACGCAGTATTTT. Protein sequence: CASSTGRGTDTQYF. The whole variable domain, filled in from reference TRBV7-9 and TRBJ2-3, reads DTGVSQNPRHKITKRGQNVTFRCDPISEHNRLYWYRQTLGQGPEFLTYFQNEAQLEKSRLLSDRFSAERPKGSFSTLEIQRTEQGDSAMYLCASSTGRGTDTQYFGPGTRLTVL.

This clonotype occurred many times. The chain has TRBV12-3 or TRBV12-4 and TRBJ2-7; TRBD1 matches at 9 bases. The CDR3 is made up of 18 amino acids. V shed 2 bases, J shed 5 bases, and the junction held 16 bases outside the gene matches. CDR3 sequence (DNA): TGTGCCAGCAGTTTACCCCCCGGCCGGGGACAGGGAAGAGACGAGCAGTACTTC. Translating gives CASSLPPGRGQGRDEQYF.

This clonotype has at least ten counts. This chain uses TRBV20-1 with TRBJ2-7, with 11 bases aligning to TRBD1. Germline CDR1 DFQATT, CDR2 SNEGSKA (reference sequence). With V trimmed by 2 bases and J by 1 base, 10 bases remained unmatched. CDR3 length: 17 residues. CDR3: CSARSGFGTGGSYEQYF. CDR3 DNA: TGCAGTGCTAGAAGTGGGTTCGGGACAGGGGGTTCCTACGAGCAGTACTTC.

The CDR3 nucleotides read TGTGCCAGCAGTTTAGGGGACAGGGTGACTGAAGCTTTCTTT. Translated, it gives CASSLGDRVTEAFF. V and J are TRBV12-3 or TRBV12-4 and TRBJ1-1; 9 bases match TRBD1. The V and J ends lost 1 base and 5 bases, in that order; junction bases with no gene match: 2. CDR3 size: 14 residues.

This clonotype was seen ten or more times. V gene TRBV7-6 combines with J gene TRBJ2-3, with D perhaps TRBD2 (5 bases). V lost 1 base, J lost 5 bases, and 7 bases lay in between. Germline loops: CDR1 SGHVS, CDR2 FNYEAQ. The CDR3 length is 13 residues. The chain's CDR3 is CASSLVRGDTQYF. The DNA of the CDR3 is TGTGCCAGCAGCTTAGTCCGGGGAGATACGCAGTATTTT.